This T cell receptor beta chain was captured in a study of cytomegalovirus exposure and HLA in healthy donors. Overall study: Roughly 85 million unique TCRs from HLA-typed donors made up an early data release.

CDR1 is KGHSH and CDR2 is LQKENI in the germline V gene. V shed 1 base and J shed 10 bases, with 14 bases lying between them. The CDR3 consists of 14 residues. General study findings and limits: Certain indistinguishable V segments, among them TRBV6-2 and TRBV6-3, were excluded. Per published accounts, TCR beta sequences correctly predicted the HLA-A and HLA-B alleles of most subjects.

In the PCR, 60 Vbeta and 13 Jbeta primers were used. Assay used: immunoSEQ multiplex PCR; TCRdb lists only in-frame clones, some missing. The sample carries under 140,000 clones, about 73% recorded once. Regarding this clone: The target antigen is unknown.

The specimen was PBMCs. The clonotype originates from a woman aged 25 to 39 in good health and CMV-seronegative. This chain joins TRBV18 and TRBJ2-1; D possibly corresponds to TRBD2 (6 bases). The CDR3 region has the DNA TGTGCCAGCTCACCACAGGAGGGCCTCTTCGAGCAGTTCTTC. Its protein product is CASSPQEGLFEQFF.